The 3 T cell receptor beta chains given below trace back to one sample, sequenced in a study of blood T cell repertoires in COVID-19 (dated by TCRdb to 2018 to 2020). Library method: the immunoSEQ multiplex PCR assay. The table was pulled from immuneACCESS by TCRdb, which kept in-frame rearrangements only. Such tables lose some clones; where checked, under half of the loss comes from unresolved V genes, and the rest has no known cause. The sample yields some 13,000 clones; roughly three quarters were counted once. Approximately 37% of the sample is in the top ten clones. Source material: peripheral blood. The receptors derive from a human donor in a cohort sampled during active COVID-19.

Written as DNA, the CDR3 is TGTGCCAGCAGGCTCTACGGACAGTCTGATTATGGCTACACCTTC. Protein: CASRLYGQSDYGYTF. This chain links TRBV6-5 with TRBJ1-2, with D perhaps matching TRBD1 (6 bases). Germline-derived CDR1 and CDR2 are MNHEY and SVGAGI. The ends were cut back, 6 bases at V and 5 bases at J, with 19 bases in the middle. CDR3 length: 15 amino acids.

The chain links TRBV2 to TRBJ2-2, with 8 bases matching TRBD1. V gave up 6 bases and J gave up 2 bases; unmatched junction bases: 5. Germline CDR1 and CDR2: SNHLY and FYNNEI. This CDR3 spans 15 amino acids. This CDR3 is CASRTGQGNTGELFF. For the CDR3, the DNA is TGTGCCAGCAGGACCGGACAGGGAAACACCGGGGAGCTGTTTTTT.

This chain connects TRBV6-2 or TRBV6-3 to TRBJ2-7, with D unresolved. The CDR3 length is 13 residues. Trimming stripped 4 bases from V and 2 bases from J, with 9 bases between. Germline V lookup: CDR1 MNHEY, CDR2 SVGEGT. CDR3 bases: TGTGCCAGCAGTTTGAGAGAAACCTACGAGCAGTACTTC. It encodes CASSLRETYEQYF.